This T cell receptor (beta chain) was documented in a study of T cell responses to AZD1222 COVID-19 vaccine. The study's findings and limits: Clonal diversity may have been underestimated, and the donors were mostly white British, with more females than males. Only after the peak T cell response were repertoires sampled. Nearly half of spike-specific TCRs reportedly target unmutated variant regions.

Whether given at about 4 or about 12 weeks, second doses were pooled. With 3 bases removed from V and 0 bases from J, the gap between germline ends came to 8 bases. This CDR3 has 14 amino acids. The germline gives CDR1 SGDLS, CDR2 YYNGEE. Repertoires were generated with immunoSEQ multiplex PCR, while TCRdb's copy carries only in-frame clones and drops some. This sample has 100,000 to 120,000 clones, with 92% found just once. As for this clone: What it recognizes is unknown.

The V and J genes are TRBV9 and TRBJ2-3; unclear D gene. The sample here was peripheral blood, taken 28 days after the second AZD1222 dose. This TCR came from an adult who received the AZD1222 COVID-19 vaccine. This CDR3 reads CASSDRRSTDTQYF. CDR3 nucleotide sequence: TGTGCCAGCAGCGACCGACGTAGCACAGATACGCAGTATTTT.